This T cell receptor (beta chain) was sequenced during a study of blood T cells in healthy people across ages. Trimming removed 0 bases from V and 4 bases from J, with 10 bases in between. This CDR3 contains 14 residues. The germline V gene has CDR1 SGHRS and CDR2 YFSETQ. A sample-barcoded 5' primer and a J-beta primer mix were used in a second PCR of about 7 to 12 cycles. Researchers report that each sample yielded at least 3 million CDR3-containing paired-end reads. One entry per CDR3 protein results from TCRdb running MiXCR on the 5' RACE reads. The table includes around 1,800,000 distinct CDR3 sequences, 30% to 40% detected once. This clonotype has more than one count but fewer than ten.

The V and J genes are TRBV5-1 and TRBJ1-2; TRBD1 is a possible D gene (6 bases). This TCR was recovered from a human donor in good health. Sample: blood. The CDR3 protein is CASSLEGTIYGYTF. DNA for the CDR3: TGCGCCAGCAGCTTGGAAGGGACAATCTATGGCTACACCTTC.